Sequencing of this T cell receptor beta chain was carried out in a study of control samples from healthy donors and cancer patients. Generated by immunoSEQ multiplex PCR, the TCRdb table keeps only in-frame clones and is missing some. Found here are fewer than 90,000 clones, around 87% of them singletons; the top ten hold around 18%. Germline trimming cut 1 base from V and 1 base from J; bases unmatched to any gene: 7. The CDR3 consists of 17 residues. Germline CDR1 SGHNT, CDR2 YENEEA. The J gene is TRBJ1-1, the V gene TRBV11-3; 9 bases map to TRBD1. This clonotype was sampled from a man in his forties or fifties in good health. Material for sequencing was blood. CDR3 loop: CASSLVDRGGENTEAFF. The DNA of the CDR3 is TGTGCCAGCAGCTTAGTGGACAGGGGAGGGGAGAACACTGAAGCTTTCTTT.